This TCR beta chain was sequenced in a study of cytomegalovirus exposure and HLA in healthy donors. General study findings and limits: Researchers reportedly found TCR beta sequences accurately predicted most subjects' HLA-A and HLA-B alleles. Across all donors, roughly uniform sequencing depth was an assumption of the presence/absence analyses.

Note on this clone: Its cognate antigen is unknown.

The trim removed 5 bases at V and 9 bases at J, leaving 6 bases unmatched. This CDR3 is built from 13 residues. Germline V lookup: CDR1 SGHNT, CDR2 YYREEE (reference sequence). PCR was performed using 60 Vbeta and 13 Jbeta primers. The repertoire was sequenced with immunoSEQ multiplex PCR; TCRdb's copy has only in-frame clones and lacks some. Here the sample spans over 90,000 clones, around 77% being singletons. This chain connects TRBV5-4 to TRBJ2-1; 9 nucleotides match TRBD1. Sequencing used PBMCs. This receptor was taken from a male donor in good health and CMV-seropositive. The chain's CDR3 is CASSPGTGIEQFF. In nucleotides, the CDR3 is TGTGCCAGCAGTCCCGGGACAGGGATTGAGCAGTTCTTC.